The 26 T cell receptor beta chains below come from one sample, sequenced in a study of T cells in women clearing cervical HPV infection. Here immunoSEQ multiplex PCR was the method, and the copy in TCRdb shows in-frame clones only, minus some. The ten most abundant clones cover under 6.5% of a sample with about 39,000 clones. Material: blood buffy coat. Receptors were obtained from a woman between 18 and 70 years old with a cervical HPV16 infection that either progressed to CIN3+ or cleared (not recorded which).

On this clone itself: The read falls 3 residues short of the CDR3 end, and the missing part is taken from the germline J gene. The V and J genes are TRBV18 and TRBJ2-1; D perhaps matches TRBD2 (6 bases). This CDR3 has 16 residues. CDR1 and CDR2 (germline): KGHSH, LQKENI. With 3 bases removed from V and 2 bases from J, the gap between germline ends came to 14 bases. The CDR3 DNA, read in part, is TGTGCCAGCTCACCTACGTGGGGGGACGCCTACAATGAG. Its protein is CASSPTWGDAYNE. The entire CDR3 protein reads CASSPTWGDAYNEQFF.

In regard to this clone: Read data end 3 residues before the CDR3 end; the end is taken from the germline J gene. This chain connects TRBV18 to TRBJ2-1; 10 bases are a match to TRBD1. With 5 bases clipped from V and 4 bases from J, the junction kept 5 bases outside the gene matches. CDR1 is KGHSH, CDR2 LQKENI, per germline. This CDR3 contains 15 residues. The covered CDR3 bases are TGTGCCAGCTCAATTGACAGGGGGCTATACAATGAG. It specifies CASSIDRGLYNE. The full CDR3 sequence reads CASSIDRGLYNEQFF.

A word on this clone: Read coverage stops 3 residues before the CDR3 terminus; the germline J gene supplies the remainder. The chain couples TRBV18 to TRBJ2-1, with D perhaps TRBD1 (5 bases). The CDR3 runs to 16 residues. Trimming removed 6 bases from V and 5 bases from J, with 20 bases in between. Germline CDR1 reads KGHSH; CDR2 reads LQKENI. This CDR3 is CASSKFRQTPDNEQFF. The part of the CDR3 DNA that was read is TGTGCCAGCTCTAAATTCCGACAGACCCCGGACAATGAG.

About this clone: The DNA ends 3 residues before the CDR3 does, and the rest of the CDR3 is filled in from the germline J gene. J is TRBJ2-2 and V is TRBV19; 8 positions match TRBD1. The germline V gene encodes CDR1 LNHDA and CDR2 SQIVND (reference sequence). V gave up 6 bases and J gave up 4 bases; unmatched junction bases: 4. This CDR3 is 14 amino acids long. This chain's CDR3 is CASSQGAVTGELFF. CDR3 DNA (partial): TGTGCCAGTAGCCAGGGGGCAGTCACCGGGGAG.

A note on this clone: The read falls 3 residues short of the CDR3 end, and the missing part is taken from the germline J gene. The genes are TRBV6-4 and TRBJ2-1; D gene uncertain. V lost 0 bases and J 9 bases, leaving 9 bases between the germline ends. The CDR3 runs 13 residues. Looked up from germline, CDR1 is MRHNA and CDR2 is SNTAGT. The CDR3 protein is CASSDSLLSEQFF. The CDR3 bases that were read are TGTGCCAGCAGTGACTCTCTGTTGTCTGAG.

A note on this clone: The CDR3 end falls 3 residues outside the read, so it is completed with the germline J gene. This sequence joins TRBV2 and TRBJ2-7; the D gene is possibly TRBD2 (7 bases). Trimming took 7 bases from V and 0 from J, leaving 13 bases between them. In germline, CDR1 is SNHLY, CDR2 FYNNEI. The CDR3 consists of 14 residues. The part of the CDR3 DNA that was read is TGTGCCAGCACTACGGGGGGCAGCTCCTACGAG. Translated: CASTTGGSSYE. The full CDR3 is CASTTGGSSYEQYF.

Note on this clone: The sequence runs out 3 residues before the end of the CDR3; the remainder is reconstructed from the germline J gene. The gene calls are TRBV19 and TRBJ1-5, with TRBD1 as a possible D gene (6 bases). V gave up 3 bases and J gave up 6 bases, with 9 bases separating them. This CDR3 has 13 amino acids. Germline CDR1 reads LNHDA; CDR2 reads SQIVND (reference sequence). Incomplete CDR3 DNA: TGTGCCAGTAGTATTCTACAGGGTCAGCCC. It translates to CASSILQGQP. The full CDR3 reads CASSILQGQPQHF.

On this clone: The read comes to an end 3 residues before the CDR3 does, leaving the germline J gene to fill in the end. The V call is TRBV11-2, the J call TRBJ2-1, with D hard to call. From germline, CDR1 is SGHAT and CDR2 FQNNGV. The V and J ends lost 1 base and 6 bases respectively, with 7 bases between them. The CDR3 length is 13 residues. The sequenced part of the CDR3 DNA is TGTGCCAGCAGCTTAGGGGCTACCAATGAG. Its translation is CASSLGATNE. The entire CDR3 sequence reads CASSLGATNEQFF.

As for this clone: One end of the junction varies from germline; a read error may be responsible. The read finishes 3 residues shy of the CDR3 end, and the germline J gene is used to complete it. Other DNA variants within this sample encode the same CDR3. The chain employs TRBV19 and TRBJ1-3; D perhaps matches TRBD1 (5 bases). Germline V gene lookup returns CDR1 LNHDA and CDR2 SQIVND (reference sequence). The CDR3 spans 15 residues. The part of the CDR3 DNA that was read is TGTGCCAGTAGTATGGGACTGAACTCTGGAAACACG. This sequence encodes CASSMGLNSGNT. The CDR3 in its entirety is CASSMGLNSGNTIYF.

Details on this clone: An end of the junction differs from the germline gene, which may be a read error. The CDR3 extends 3 residues past the end of the read, so its final part is completed from the germline J gene. This chain joins TRBV7-7 and TRBJ2-1, with 10 bases identical to TRBD2. CDR1 and CDR2 from the germline V gene are SSHAT and FNYEAQ (reference sequence). The CDR3 spans 16 residues. CDR3 DNA, as far as it was read: TGTGCTAGCAGCTTAGCTGCTAGCGGGAGTAGCGATGAG. This encodes CASSLAASGSSDE. The full-length CDR3 reads as CASSLAASGSSDEQFF.

With regard to this clone: The read comes to an end 3 residues before the CDR3 does, leaving the germline J gene to fill in the end. The chain is built from TRBV7-6 and TRBJ1-2, with TRBD1 as a possible D gene (6 bases). Per the germline V gene, CDR1 is SGHVS and CDR2 is FNYEAQ. This CDR3 is 14 amino acids long. The CDR3 spells CASSPMYRVQGYTF. The CDR3 DNA, read in part, is TGTGCCAGCAGCCCGATGTACAGGGTTCAGGGC.

Concerning this clone: Sequencing ends 3 residues short of the CDR3 end; the germline J gene provides the rest. The gene calls are TRBV19 and TRBJ2-3; 9 bases align to TRBD2. The J segment lost 0 bases and the V segment lost 5 bases, leaving 15 bases of the junction unmatched. CDR1 and CDR2 (germline): LNHDA, SQIVND (reference sequence). This CDR3 is built from 19 residues. The part of the CDR3 DNA that was read is TGTGCCAGTAGTTCCCGACTAGCGGCCCCAGTGGGGAGCACAGATACG. Its protein product is CASSSRLAAPVGSTDT. In full, the CDR3 reads CASSSRLAAPVGSTDTQYF.

As for this clone: The missing CDR3 end, 3 residues past where the read stops, is filled in from the germline J gene. V and J are TRBV20-1 and TRBJ2-3; TRBD2 aligns across 13 bases. The CDR3 runs 15 residues. Germline lookup yields CDR1 DFQATT and CDR2 SNEGSKA (reference sequence). V was pared by 6 bases and J by 4 bases, with 7 bases of the junction left unmatched. The DNA read from the CDR3 is TGCAGTGCCATACTAGCGGGAGGGCCGCCAGATACG. Its protein is CSAILAGGPPDT. The CDR3 in its entirety is CSAILAGGPPDTQYF.

To note about this clone: The CDR3 is cut off 3 residues early in the read; its end comes from the germline J gene. This sequence joins TRBV18 and TRBJ1-1, with a tentative D call TRBD1 (5 bases). The CDR3 has 13 residues. Germline-derived CDR1 and CDR2 are KGHSH and LQKENI. CDR3 bases read: TGTGCCAGCTCCCCGGGGGGGAACGACGAG. Its protein is CASSPGGNDE. In full, the CDR3 reads CASSPGGNDEAFF. The whole variable domain, filled in from reference TRBV18 and TRBJ1-1, reads NAGVMQNPRHLVRRRGQEARLRCSPMKGHSHVYWYRQLPEEGLKFMVYLQKENIIDESGMPKERFSAEFPKEGPSILRIQQVVRGDSAAYFCASSPGGNDEAFFGQGTRLTVV.

Turning to this clone: The read comes to an end 3 residues before the CDR3 does, leaving the germline J gene to fill in the end. This chain joins TRBV6-4 and TRBJ2-2; TRBD2 matches at 8 bases. The trim removed 5 bases at V and 3 bases at J, leaving 2 bases unmatched. The CDR3 loop spans 14 amino acids. Germline CDR1 reads MRHNA; CDR2 reads SNTAGT. CDR3 DNA (partial): TGTGCCAGCAGTTTACTAGCGGACACCGGGGAG. Its translation is CASSLLADTGE. The CDR3, in full, reads CASSLLADTGELFF.

With respect to this clone: The read falls 3 residues short of the CDR3 end, and the missing part is taken from the germline J gene. V usage is TRBV10-2 and J usage is TRBJ2-7; TRBD2 matches at 14 bases. V shed 7 bases and J 0 bases; nucleotides not matched to a gene: 2. The CDR3 extends over 15 amino acids. Germline values: CDR1 WSHSY, CDR2 SAAADI. The DNA read from the CDR3 is TGCGCCAGCAATGGACTAGCGGGAGGCTCCTACGAG. As protein: CASNGLAGGSYE. The full CDR3 sequence reads CASNGLAGGSYEQYF.

As concerns this clone: The observed sequence ends 3 residues before the CDR3 terminus, with the missing tail filled in from the germline J gene. J is TRBJ1-1 and V is TRBV19, with D unclear. CDR3 length equals 14 residues. Per germline, CDR1 LNHDA and CDR2 SQIVND (reference sequence). V lost 3 bases to trimming and J lost 6 bases, with 14 bases between them. The CDR3 here is CASSMILYESEAFF. Incomplete CDR3 DNA: TGTGCCAGTAGTATGATACTATACGAGTCTGAA.

On this clone itself: The read ends 3 residues before the CDR3 terminus; that terminus is restored from the germline J gene. V and J are TRBV5-4 and TRBJ2-5, with TRBD2 matching over 12 bases. The germline V gene has CDR1 SGHNT and CDR2 YYREEE (reference sequence). The CDR3 has 15 amino acids. J was trimmed by 3 bases and V by 4 bases; bases with no gene match: 4. CDR3 residues: CASSLRLAGEETQYF. The CDR3 bases that were read are TGTGCCAGCAGCCTCCGACTAGCGGGAGAAGAGACC.

In the case of this clone: The sequence runs out 3 residues before the end of the CDR3; the remainder is reconstructed from the germline J gene. The gene calls are TRBV7-7 and TRBJ2-5; D might be TRBD2 (6 bases). The V and J ends lost 5 bases and 1 base respectively, with 14 bases between them. This CDR3 spans 15 amino acids. CDR1 is SSHAT, CDR2 FNYEAQ, per germline (reference sequence). CDR3 region: CASSGVGGGQETQYF. The part of the CDR3 DNA that was read is TGTGCCAGCAGCGGGGTCGGGGGTGGCCAAGAGACC. The full variable domain, its missing parts supplied by reference TRBV7-7 and TRBJ2-5, is GAGVSQSPRYKVTKRGQDVTLRCDPISSHATLYWYQQALGQGPEFLTYFNYEAQPDKSGLPSDRFSAERPEGSISTLTIQRTEQRDSAMYRCASSGVGGGQETQYFGPGTRLLVL.

A remark on this clone: The CDR3 extends 3 residues past the end of the read, so its final part is completed from the germline J gene. This sample includes further DNA sequences coding for the same CDR3. This rearrangement joins TRBV5-5 to TRBJ1-2, with 10 bases matching TRBD1. There are 14 residues in the CDR3. CDR1 SGHKS and CDR2 YYEKEE come from the germline V gene (reference sequence). Trimming took 5 bases from V and 4 from J; bases not matched to a gene: 5. CDR3 bases read: TGTGCCAGCAGACCGACAGGGGGCTCCTATGGC. Protein sequence: CASRPTGGSYG. The full CDR3 protein reads CASRPTGGSYGYTF.

In regard to this clone: The read halts 3 residues ahead of the CDR3 end, with the missing end drawn from the germline J gene. This chain links TRBV20-1 with TRBJ2-7, with D tentatively TRBD2 (5 bases). Germline V lookup: CDR1 DFQATT, CDR2 SNEGSKA (reference sequence). The CDR3 totals 14 residues. Trimming took 6 bases from V and 2 from J, leaving 17 bases between them. CDR3 amino acids: CSAPRGVQAYEQYF. The CDR3 DNA, read in part, is TGCAGTGCCCCACGGGGTGTACAAGCCTACGAG.

About this clone itself: The missing CDR3 end, 3 residues past where the read stops, is filled in from the germline J gene. The J gene is TRBJ2-3, the V gene TRBV19; TRBD2 agrees at 10 bases. V shed 1 base, J shed 4 bases, and the junction held 8 bases outside the gene matches. From germline, CDR1 is LNHDA and CDR2 SQIVND (reference sequence). This CDR3 has 17 amino acids. The DNA read from the CDR3 is TGTGCCAGTAGTATAGTCGCCCTAGCGGGAGCCCCAGATACG. It specifies CASSIVALAGAPDT. The whole CDR3 sequence reads CASSIVALAGAPDTQYF.

On this clone: The read terminates 3 residues ahead of where the CDR3 ends, so the germline J gene completes it. V is TRBV28 and J is TRBJ2-7, with 10 bases lining up with TRBD2. Trimming cost V 3 bases and J 2 bases; bases outside gene matches: 1. CDR1 MDHEN and CDR2 SYDVKM come from the germline V gene. The CDR3 spans 14 residues. The sequenced part of the CDR3 DNA is TGTGCCAGCAGTTTTAGCGGGAGGACCTACGAG. Translation gives CASSFSGRTYE. The whole CDR3 reads CASSFSGRTYEQYF.

As for this clone: Coverage ceases 3 residues before the CDR3 finishes, and the germline J gene fills in the end. The sample carries other DNA sequences with the same CDR3. The chain combines TRBV29-1 with TRBJ2-1; TRBD1 aligns across 7 bases. Per germline, CDR1 SQVTM and CDR2 ANQGSEA. The V segment lost 4 bases and the J segment 7 bases; nucleotides outside the gene matches: 1. This CDR3 is built from 11 residues. The CDR3 region is CSVGQGNEQFF. The sequenced CDR3 bases are TGCAGCGTTGGACAGGGAAATGAG.

Of note for this clone: The read is 3 residues too short to cover the CDR3 end, so that end is filled in from the germline J gene. The rearrangement links TRBV19 to TRBJ2-2, with 8 nucleotides matching TRBD1. Germline CDR1 and CDR2: LNHDA and SQIVND (reference sequence). Trimming took 11 bases from V and 4 from J; bases not matched to a gene: 9. The CDR3 extends over 14 amino acids. Partial CDR3 DNA: TGTGCCGTCAAAAGGACAGGGATCACCGGGGAG. Protein product: CAVKRTGITGE. The whole CDR3 protein is CAVKRTGITGELFF.

Regarding this clone: The read stops 3 residues short of the end of the CDR3; the missing end is completed from the germline J gene. This rearrangement joins TRBV6-4 to TRBJ2-1; 9 nucleotides match TRBD2. Germline CDR1 and CDR2: MRHNA and SNTAGT. V was pared by 4 bases and J by 7 bases, with 5 bases of the junction left unmatched. The CDR3 contains 14 residues. The CDR3 spells CASSGLAGNNEQFF. The covered CDR3 bases are TGTGCCAGCAGTGGGCTAGCGGGAAATAATGAG.